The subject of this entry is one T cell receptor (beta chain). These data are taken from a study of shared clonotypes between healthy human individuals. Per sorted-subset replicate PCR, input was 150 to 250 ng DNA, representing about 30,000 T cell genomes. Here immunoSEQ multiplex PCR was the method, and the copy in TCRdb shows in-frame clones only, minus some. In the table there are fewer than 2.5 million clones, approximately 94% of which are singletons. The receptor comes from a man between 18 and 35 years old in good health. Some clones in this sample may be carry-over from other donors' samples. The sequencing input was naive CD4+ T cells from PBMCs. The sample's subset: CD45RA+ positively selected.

The CDR3 DNA reads TGTGCCAGCAGCATACAGGGGTTGCATCGGACTAGCGAGTACAATGAGCAGTTCTTC. Translated: CASSIQGLHRTSEYNEQFF. The V and J genes are TRBV7-6 and TRBJ2-1; 9 nucleotides agree with TRBD2. The CDR3 is made up of 19 amino acids. V lost 5 bases and J lost 4; bases outside the gene matches: 18. Germline V gene lookup returns CDR1 SGHVS and CDR2 FNYEAQ. Variable domain in full (rest from reference TRBV7-6 and TRBJ2-1): GAGVSQSPRYKVTKRGQDVALRCDPISGHVSLYWYRQALGQGPEFLTYFNYEAQQDKSGLPNDRFSAERPEGSISTLTIQRTEQRDSAMYRCASSIQGLHRTSEYNEQFFGPGTRLTVL.